The present entry profiles one T cell receptor (beta chain) with its context. This specimen comes from a study of beta chain features in type 1 diabetes. Every participating donor gave one draw, a heparinised blood sample averaging about 100 mL. Every isolated RNA sample was fully reverse transcribed, so sequencing captured expressed TCRB transcripts. Profiled with immunoSEQ multiplex PCR; TCRdb holds only in-frame clones, not every one. Of under 450,000 clones listed, approximately 15% are singletons. The CDR3 runs 15 residues. J was trimmed by 4 bases and V by 6 bases; bases with no gene match: 5. The V gene's germline CDR1 is ENHRY and CDR2 SYGVKD.

The rearrangement uses TRBV10-3 and TRBJ2-1; 11 nucleotides match TRBD2. The TCR was taken from a man younger than 45 in good health. Material: naive CD4+ T cells from blood. CDR3 sequence reads: CAISAGTSGYNEQFF. For the CDR3, the DNA is TGTGCCATCAGCGCCGGGACTAGCGGATACAATGAGCAGTTCTTC.